These T cell receptor beta chains were read from a single sample in a study of cytomegalovirus exposure and HLA in healthy donors. The data were produced by immunoSEQ multiplex PCR, yet TCRdb's version contains in-frame clones alone and is incomplete. The table has 80,000 to 95,000 clones, nearly 70% seen once. The sample comprised PBMCs. All receptors come from a woman in her forties or fifties in good health and CMV-seropositive. The CDR3 runs from the conserved cysteine through the conserved F or W. The D gene is left open where the match is weak. Size tells how often a clone was seen (once, few, many) or the class of an expanded clone, and some rows leave it out.

clone size,J gene,V gene,D gene,CDR3 protein,CDR3 DNA
.,TRBJ2-2,TRBV7-2,TRBD2,CASSRRGANTGELFF,TGTGCCAGCAGCCGCCGGGGGGCGAACACCGGGGAGCTGTTTTTT
once,TRBJ2-7,TRBV4-1,.,CASSQDPRVGEQYF,TGCGCCAGCAGCCAAGATCCGAGGGTTGGCGAGCAGTACTTC
.,TRBJ2-7,TRBV7-9,.,CASSSSPGGQNTYEQYF,TGTGCCAGCAGCTCAAGCCCGGGTGGACAGAATACCTACGAGCAGTACTTC
.,TRBJ1-1,TRBV6-1,TRBD1,CASRGGQGLNTEAFF,TGTGCCAGCAGGGGGGGACAGGGGTTGAACACTGAAGCTTTCTTT
.,TRBJ2-3,TRBV18,.,CASSPGGSDTQYF,TGTGCCAGCTCACCCGGAGGTTCAGATACGCAGTATTTT
few,TRBJ2-1,TRBV5-1,TRBD2,CASSLGSEGGRVGNEQFF,TGCGCCAGCAGCTTGGGGTCGGAGGGCGGGAGGGTAGGCAATGAGCAGTTCTTC
once,TRBJ2-7,TRBV6-1,.,CASSEADRKVF,TGTGCCAGCAGTGAAGCGGACAGAAAGGTCTTC
.,TRBJ2-5,TRBV29-1,.,CSPSRDSQETQYF,TGCAGCCCCTCGCGGGACAGCCAAGAGACCCAGTACTTC
.,TRBJ2-2,TRBV5-1,.,CASSLSGLLGGELFF,TGCGCCAGCAGCTTGAGCGGGCTTCTAGGCGGGGAGCTGTTTTTT
.,TRBJ2-1,TRBV10-3,TRBD2,CAISARSGRGSNEQFF,TGTGCCATCAGTGCACGTAGCGGGAGGGGGTCCAATGAGCAGTTCTTC
.,TRBJ2-7,TRBV4-1,.,CASSRVAQGTYEQYF,TGCGCCAGCAGCCGAGTCGCACAGGGAACCTACGAGCAGTACTTC
.,TRBJ2-3,TRBV5-4,.,CASSLDPSTDTQYF,TGTGCCAGCAGCTTGGATCCTAGCACAGATACGCAGTATTTT
few,TRBJ1-3,TRBV28,.,CASDPGDTGNTIYF,TGTGCCTCCGACCCTGGGGACACTGGAAACACCATATATTTT
.,TRBJ2-1,TRBV10-1,TRBD1,CASSRQGTYNEQFF,TGCGCCAGCAGCCGACAGGGGACCTACAATGAGCAGTTCTTC
.,TRBJ2-7,TRBV11-2,TRBD2,CASSLEAGGFDEQYF,TGTGCCAGCAGCTTAGAAGCGGGAGGGTTCGACGAGCAGTACTTC
.,TRBJ2-1,TRBV4-1,TRBD2,CASGTRMTVNEQFF,TGCGCCAGCGGGACTAGAATGACGGTTAATGAGCAGTTCTTC
.,TRBJ1-2,TRBV4-1,.,CASSQEAFYGYTF,TGCGCCAGCAGCCAAGAGGCCTTCTATGGCTACACCTTC
.,TRBJ2-2,TRBV5-1,.,CASSTRGMGTGELFF,TGCGCCAGCAGCACTCGGGGTATGGGCACCGGGGAGCTGTTTTTT
.,TRBJ2-5,TRBV11-3,.,CASSLSRVETQYF,TGTGCCAGCAGCTTATCCAGGGTGGAGACCCAGTACTTC
.,TRBJ2-7,TRBV14,.,CASSQDLANEQYF,TGTGCCAGCAGCCAAGATTTAGCTAACGAGCAGTACTTC
.,TRBJ1-5,TRBV27,TRBD1,CASSLNIGTAISNQPQHF,TGTGCCAGCAGTTTAAACATCGGGACAGCGATTAGCAATCAGCCCCAGCATTTT
.,TRBJ1-3,TRBV7-2,.,CASSPSIGSDTIYF,TGTGCCAGCAGCCCAAGTATCGGTAGCGACACCATATATTTT
.,TRBJ1-2,TRBV30,TRBD1,CAWTLGQKSDGYTF,TGTGCCTGGACTCTGGGACAGAAGTCGGATGGCTACACCTTC
.,TRBJ2-7,TRBV6-4,TRBD2,CASREPPSSGRAGGKQYF,TGTGCCAGCAGAGAACCCCCGTCTAGCGGGAGGGCCGGGGGAAAGCAGTACTTC
.,TRBJ2-7,TRBV28,TRBD2,CASRTGLAGLHSYEQYF,TGTGCCAGCAGGACGGGACTAGCGGGGCTACACTCCTACGAGCAGTACTTC
.,TRBJ1-4,TRBV7-9,TRBD1,CSSSAWDRMVFNEKLFF,TGTTCCAGCAGCGCCTGGGACAGGATGGTTTTTAATGAAAAACTGTTTTTT
.,TRBJ2-3,TRBV29-1,.,CSVDKTYTDTQYF,TGCAGCGTTGATAAAACCTACACAGATACGCAGTATTTT
.,TRBJ2-7,TRBV10-3,TRBD2,CAISGQTSGAPYEQYF,TGTGCCATCAGTGGACAGACTAGCGGGGCCCCCTACGAGCAGTACTTC
few,TRBJ2-1,TRBV7-6,.,CASSSPWSGGKTYNEQFF,TGTGCCAGCAGCTCCCCTTGGTCAGGCGGGAAAACCTACAATGAGCAGTTCTTC
.,TRBJ2-7,TRBV27,.,CASMVGSPAQFREQYF,TGTGCCAGCATGGTCGGGAGTCCTGCTCAGTTCCGCGAGCAGTACTTC
.,TRBJ2-1,TRBV15,TRBD2,CATSRGSGGTYNEQFF,TGTGCCACCAGCAGAGGAAGCGGGGGGACCTACAATGAGCAGTTCTTC
.,TRBJ1-2,TRBV19,.,CATRFAYGYTF,TGTGCCACCCGGTTTGCCTATGGCTACACCTTC
few,TRBJ2-1,TRBV29-1,.,CSVAIGGLYNEQFF,TGCAGCGTGGCAATCGGCGGGCTCTACAATGAGCAGTTCTTC
.,TRBJ1-4,TRBV29-1,TRBD1,CSARGRHEKLFF,TGCAGCGCTAGGGGGCGCCATGAAAAACTGTTTTTT
once,TRBJ2-3,TRBV4-1,.,CASSQEHREIDTQYF,TGCGCCAGCAGCCAGGAGCACCGGGAGATAGATACGCAGTATTTT
.,TRBJ2-7,TRBV29-1,.,CSVGGFGAYEQYF,TGCAGCGTTGGAGGGTTCGGGGCCTACGAGCAGTACTTC
.,TRBJ2-7,TRBV7-6,TRBD2,CASSLRSPGTSGVYEQYF,TGTGCCAGCAGCTTAAGATCCCCCGGGACTAGCGGAGTTTACGAGCAGTACTTC
.,TRBJ1-6,TRBV2,.,CASTETGPPSPLHF,TGTGCCAGCACCGAAACAGGGCCCCCATCACCCCTCCACTTT
.,TRBJ2-2,TRBV29-1,.,CSVVRVGELFF,TGCAGCGTTGTCCGGGTCGGGGAGCTGTTTTTT
.,TRBJ2-7,TRBV5-6,TRBD2,CASSPTPFRTSGSNHEQYF,TGTGCCAGCAGCCCCACCCCTTTTAGGACTAGCGGGAGCAACCACGAGCAGTACTTC
.,TRBJ2-1,TRBV5-5,.,CASSLAANWDEQFF,TGTGCCAGCAGCTTGGCAGCGAACTGGGATGAGCAGTTCTTC
.,TRBJ2-1,TRBV28,TRBD2,CASSSWGLAGPNEQFF,TGTGCCAGCAGTTCATGGGGACTAGCGGGACCCAATGAGCAGTTCTTC
few,TRBJ2-1,TRBV11-2,TRBD2,CASSEGLVDYNEQFF,TGTGCCAGCAGCGAGGGACTAGTTGACTACAATGAGCAGTTCTTC
.,TRBJ2-3,TRBV10-1,.,CASSPNRLATDTQYF,TGCGCCAGCAGTCCCAACCGACTGGCCACAGATACGCAGTATTTT
.,TRBJ2-1,TRBV28,.,CASSSQGRSEQFF,TGTGCCAGCAGTTCCCAGGGAAGGAGTGAGCAGTTCTTC
.,TRBJ2-2,TRBV7-9,.,CSSSFGSGELFF,TGTTCCAGCAGCTTTGGGAGCGGGGAGCTGTTTTTT
.,TRBJ1-5,TRBV28,.,CASSSDRALRPQHF,TGTGCCAGCAGTTCGGACAGAGCCCTTAGACCCCAGCATTTT
.,TRBJ1-4,TRBV7-2,.,CASSLDRANEKLFF,TGTGCCAGCAGCTTAGACAGGGCAAATGAAAAACTGTTTTTT
.,TRBJ2-7,TRBV30,.,CAWNLGDSAYEQYF,TGTGCCTGGAATTTAGGGGACTCAGCCTACGAGCAGTACTTC